These 29 T cell receptor beta chains share one sample of origin, sequenced in a study of glioma-infiltrating T cells after dendritic cell vaccination. Time point meaning: after dendritic cell vaccination, including at tumor progression/relapse. Repertoires were generated with immunoSEQ multiplex PCR, while TCRdb's copy carries only in-frame clones and drops some. The sample includes tens of thousands of clones, around 86% of them seen just once. The material sequenced was blood, taken after dendritic cell vaccination. These receptors all come from a human donor with glioblastoma.

This clone was recorded a few times. This chain links TRBV4-2 with TRBJ1-1; no definite D call. V lost 0 bases and J lost 5, with 7 bases in between. The length of the CDR3 is 13 residues. Germline assignment: CDR1 LGHNA and CDR2 YNFKEQ. The CDR3 coding sequence is TGTGCCAGCAGCCAAGACGGAGGAACTGAAGCTTTCTTT. Translation gives CASSQDGGTEAFF.

The chain joins TRBV7-9 to TRBJ2-1; D may be TRBD1 (6 bases). Trimming took 3 bases from V and 4 from J, leaving 19 bases between them. The CDR3 runs 17 residues. Germline CDR1 and CDR2: SEHNR and FQNEAQ (reference sequence). This CDR3 reads CASSLDLGTKGYNEQFF. In nucleotides, the CDR3 is TGTGCCAGCAGCTTGGACCTCGGGACAAAGGGGTACAATGAGCAGTTCTTC.

The chain employs TRBV2 and TRBJ2-7, with 9 nucleotides matching TRBD1. The CDR3 contains 12 residues. CDR1 is SNHLY and CDR2 is FYNNEI in the germline V gene. Trimming cost V 6 bases and J 8 bases; bases outside gene matches: 5. The CDR3 reads CASSFTGGQQYF. In DNA form, the CDR3 reads TGTGCCAGCAGCTTTACAGGGGGCCAGCAGTACTTC.

This clone was seen more than once but under ten times. The chain recombines TRBV4-1 with TRBJ2-7; weak D call: TRBD2 (5 bases). Looked up from germline, CDR1 is MGHRA and CDR2 is YSYEKL. CDR3 length equals 15 residues. The ends were cut back, 6 bases at V and 3 bases at J, with 18 bases in the middle. CDR3 sequence: CASSLERPGLYEQYF. CDR3 nucleotides: TGCGCCAGCAGTCTAGAGCGGCCAGGTCTCTACGAGCAGTACTTC.

The rearrangement joins TRBV5-5 to TRBJ2-3; D gene uncertain. With 3 bases removed from V and 1 base from J, the gap between germline ends came to 15 bases. CDR1 SGHKS and CDR2 YYEKEE come from the germline V gene (reference sequence). This CDR3 contains 16 residues. The CDR3 spells CASSSTPNRGTDTQYF. The CDR3 nucleotides read TGTGCCAGCAGCTCAACCCCAAACAGAGGCACAGATACGCAGTATTTT.

The rearrangement uses TRBV5-1 and TRBJ1-1; 10 bases agree with TRBD1. This CDR3 region has 13 residues. Trimming took 7 bases from V and 3 from J; bases not matched to a gene: 3. Germline V gene data show CDR1 as SGHRS and CDR2 as YFSETQ. The CDR3 region has the DNA TGCGCCAGCTTCGGGACAGGGGACACTGAAGCTTTCTTT. Residues: CASFGTGDTEAFF. The entire variable domain, with the rest obtained from reference TRBV5-1 and TRBJ1-1, is as follows: KAGVTQTPRYLIKTRGQQVTLSCSPISGHRSVSWYQQTPGQGLQFLFEYFSETQRNKGNFPGRFSGRQFSNSRSEMNVSTLELGDSALYLCASFGTGDTEAFFGQGTRLTVV.

The genes are TRBV7-6 and TRBJ1-4; 10 bases are a match to TRBD1. The CDR3 totals 14 residues. The germline CDR1 and CDR2 sequences are SGHVS and FNYEAQ. The ends lost 5 bases at V and 8 bases at J; junction bases unmatched: 5. The CDR3 loop reads CASSHRDRGEKLFF. CDR3 coding DNA: TGTGCCAGCAGCCACCGGGACAGGGGCGAAAAACTGTTTTTT.

DNA of the CDR3: TGTGCCAGCAGTGGGGCGACTAGCGCAGATACGCAGTATTTT. Its translation: CASSGATSADTQYF. The chain employs TRBV2 and TRBJ2-3; 8 bases line up with TRBD2. V dropped 4 bases and J dropped 4; count of bases not matched to a gene: 4. CDR3 length equals 14 residues. Germline values: CDR1 SNHLY, CDR2 FYNNEI.

As regards this clone: At one end the junction does not follow the germline gene, possibly because of a read error. Other DNA sequences in this sample translate to the same CDR3. The rearrangement joins TRBV2 to TRBJ1-1; D gene unclear. The CDR3 is 12 amino acids. Germline V lookup: CDR1 SNHLY, CDR2 FYNNEI. CDR3 coding DNA: TGCGCCGGCCGGGAACAGAACACTGAAGCTTTCTTT. Translation gives CAGREQNTEAFF.

The V and J genes are TRBV4-2 and TRBJ1-3; possible D gene TRBD1, 6 bases. The CDR3 is made up of 17 amino acids. V was shortened by 3 bases and J by 0 bases, with 15 bases between the two germline ends. Germline V lookup: CDR1 LGHNA, CDR2 YNFKEQ. CDR3 coding DNA: TGTGCCAGCAGCCAGCCCTCAGGGGCCAACTCTGGAAACACCATATATTTT. This translates into CASSQPSGANSGNTIYF.

The rearrangement links TRBV5-4 to TRBJ2-3; the match to TRBD2 covers 14 bases. Germline V gene lookup returns CDR1 SGHNT and CDR2 YYREEE (reference sequence). The ends lost 3 bases at V and 4 bases at J; junction bases unmatched: 1. The CDR3 length is 15 residues. CDR3 sequence: CASSSTSGGADTQYF. CDR3 nucleotide sequence: TGTGCCAGCAGCTCGACTAGCGGGGGGGCAGATACGCAGTATTTT.

This clone came up a few times. The chain recombines TRBV7-8 with TRBJ2-1; 9 bases are a match to TRBD2. Trimming cost V 7 bases and J 6 bases; bases outside gene matches: 13. CDR3 length equals 16 residues. The germline V gene has CDR1 SGHVS and CDR2 FQNEAQ. DNA of the CDR3: TGTGCCAGCAAAGCGGGGGGTAGCGGGGGAACCAATGAGCAGTTCTTC. Translated, it gives CASKAGGSGGTNEQFF. The variable domain in full, with the rest retrieved from reference TRBV7-8 and TRBJ2-1, is GAGVSQSPRYKVAKRGQDVALRCDPISGHVSLFWYQQALGQGPEFLTYFQNEAQLDKSGLPSDRFFAERPEGSVSTLKIQRTQQEDSAVYLCASKAGGSGGTNEQFFGPGTRLTVL.

V is TRBV18 and J is TRBJ1-1; perhaps TRBD1 as D (6 bases). Germline CDR1 KGHSH, CDR2 LQKENI. Trimming took off 4 bases at V and 4 bases at J, with 13 bases between the two ends. The length of the CDR3 is 14 residues. The CDR3 spells CASSLEGDRTEAFF. The CDR3 bases are TGTGCCAGCTCACTCGAGGGGGATCGCACTGAAGCTTTCTTT.

The CDR3 loop is CASSKTGVRYTEAFF. The DNA for the CDR3 is TGTGCCAGCAGTAAAACAGGGGTTCGATACACTGAAGCTTTCTTT. The chain couples TRBV2 to TRBJ1-1; 7 nucleotides align to TRBD1. The V gene end was trimmed by 5 bases and the J gene end by 3 bases; junction bases not matched to a gene: 9. Germline V gene lookup returns CDR1 SNHLY and CDR2 FYNNEI. CDR3 length equals 15 residues.

The V gene is TRBV7-8, the J gene TRBJ2-7, with D perhaps TRBD1 (5 bases). From germline, CDR1 is SGHVS and CDR2 FQNEAQ. Trimming took off 5 bases at V and 8 bases at J, with 10 bases between the two ends. The CDR3 length is 11 residues. The CDR3 DNA follows: TGTGCCAGCAGCGTTGACAGCCAGCAGTACTTC. The encoded protein is CASSVDSQQYF.

The rearrangement uses TRBV6-5 and TRBJ1-1; D is uncertain. Germline V gene sequence: CDR1 MNHEY, CDR2 SVGAGI. V lost 2 bases and J lost 3, with 13 bases in between. This CDR3 contains 15 residues. CDR3 DNA sequence: TGTGCCAGCAGTTACGGGTCCCGCGGGGACACTGAAGCTTTCTTT. It encodes CASSYGSRGDTEAFF.

This clone has only one observation. The chain carries TRBV7-3 and TRBJ2-2, with D possibly being TRBD2 (5 bases). This CDR3 is 15 amino acids long. Germline V lookup: CDR1 SGHTA, CDR2 FQGTGA. Between the trimmed V and J ends, which lost 5 bases and 0 bases, there was a span of 10 bases. For the CDR3, the DNA is TGTGCCAGCAGCCCAGGACTGGCGAACACCGGGGAGCTGTTTTTT. It specifies CASSPGLANTGELFF.

The V gene is TRBV7-2, the J gene TRBJ2-7, with a weak D call TRBD2 (6 bases). The CDR3 length is 14 residues. Germline V gene sequence: CDR1 SGHTA, CDR2 FQGNSA. The germline V and J ends were trimmed by 5 bases and 4 bases, with 15 bases remaining between them. CDR3 amino acids: CASSQRDSRYEQYF. CDR3 bases: TGTGCCAGCAGCCAACGGGACTCTAGGTACGAGCAGTACTTC.

The V gene is TRBV10-3, the J gene TRBJ2-7, with TRBD1 identical over 8 bases. CDR1 and CDR2 (germline): ENHRY, SYGVKD. The CDR3 extends over 14 amino acids. The trim removed 5 bases at V and 2 bases at J, leaving 5 bases unmatched. The DNA for the CDR3 is TGTGCCATCAGTACCGGGACAGGCGCCTACGAGCAGTACTTC. It encodes CAISTGTGAYEQYF.

This chain joins TRBV29-1 and TRBJ2-5; D is perhaps TRBD2 (7 bases). The V end was cut by 3 bases, the J end by 3 bases, with 17 bases between. This CDR3 has 15 amino acids. CDR1 is SQVTM, CDR2 ANQGSEA, per germline. The CDR3 nucleotides read TGCAGCGTTGATCCAGTGAGGGGGGGGGAAGAGACCCAGTACTTC. Amino acids: CSVDPVRGGEETQYF.

CDR3 region: CASSRFTGGESPLHF. The CDR3 DNA sequence: TGTGCCAGCAGCCGGTTTACGGGGGGAGAATCACCCCTCCACTTT. The V gene is TRBV14, the J gene TRBJ1-6; tentative D call: TRBD1 (5 bases). The length of the CDR3 is 15 residues. Looked up from germline, CDR1 is SGHDN and CDR2 is FVKESK. Trimming removed 4 bases from V and 10 bases from J, with 17 bases in between. Looking up the rest from reference TRBV14 and TRBJ1-6 gives the full variable domain: EAGVTQFPSHSVIEKGQTVTLRCDPISGHDNLYWYRRVMGKEIKFLLHFVKESKQDESGMPNNRFLAERTGGTYSTLKVQPAELEDSGVYFCASSRFTGGESPLHFGNGTRLTVT.

The gene calls are TRBV10-3 and TRBJ1-6; D unclear. This CDR3 spans 16 amino acids. CDR1 is ENHRY and CDR2 is SYGVKD in the germline V gene. V lost 0 bases to trimming and J lost 0 bases, with 6 bases between them. CDR3 loop: CAISESTGSYNSPLHF. For the CDR3, the DNA is TGTGCCATCAGTGAGTCGACGGGCTCCTATAATTCACCCCTCCACTTT.

The chain employs TRBV27 and TRBJ2-1; 7 bases are shared with TRBD1. V dropped 6 bases and J dropped 7; count of bases not matched to a gene: 9. The V gene's germline CDR1 is MNHEY and CDR2 SMNVEV (reference sequence). The CDR3 is made up of 14 amino acids. CDR3 sequence (DNA): TGTGCCAGCAGCAAGAACAGGGGCGGGAATGAGCAGTTCTTC. Protein: CASSKNRGGNEQFF.

This rearrangement joins TRBV19 to TRBJ2-3; 8 nucleotides line up with TRBD1. V dropped 5 bases and J dropped 2; count of bases not matched to a gene: 6. Germline V gene sequence: CDR1 LNHDA, CDR2 SQIVND (reference sequence). CDR3 size: 15 residues. CDR3 protein: CASSQTGGPTDTQYF. For the CDR3, the DNA is TGTGCCAGTAGTCAAACAGGGGGACCCACAGATACGCAGTATTTT.

This clone was counted a single time. The gene calls are TRBV27 and TRBJ2-2, with TRBD1 as a possible D gene (5 bases). The germline V gene has CDR1 MNHEY and CDR2 SMNVEV (reference sequence). This CDR3 spans 16 amino acids. Deletions cut 7 bases from V and 3 bases from J, with 18 bases between. The CDR3 sequence: CASTSRGRRYTGELFF. CDR3 coding DNA: TGTGCCAGCACTTCAAGGGGCCGTCGATACACCGGGGAGCTGTTTTTT.

This chain joins TRBV10-3 and TRBJ1-5; no firm D call. V was shortened by 6 bases and J by 1 base, with 4 bases between the two germline ends. The CDR3 is made up of 12 amino acids. Germline V gene sequence: CDR1 ENHRY, CDR2 SYGVKD. The CDR3 loop reads CAISPSNQPQHF. In DNA, the CDR3 is TGTGCCATCAGCCCGAGCAATCAGCCCCAGCATTTT.

A few counts support this clone. This chain joins TRBV19 and TRBJ1-5; D unresolved. CDR1 and CDR2 (germline): LNHDA, SQIVND (reference sequence). The CDR3 length is 14 residues. V was clipped by 3 bases and J by 0 bases, with 6 bases between them. As DNA, the CDR3 is TGTGCCAGTAGTATCCTCAGTAGCAATCAGCCCCAGCATTTT. This encodes CASSILSSNQPQHF.

The V gene is TRBV18, the J gene TRBJ1-2; the match to TRBD1 covers 8 bases. This CDR3 has 12 amino acids. V lost 3 bases and J lost 8; bases outside the gene matches: 2. Germline lookup yields CDR1 KGHSH and CDR2 LQKENI. CDR3 in DNA: TGTGCCAGCTCACCGGGACAGGCAGGCTACACCTTC. It translates to CASSPGQAGYTF.

This clone was found a few times. This chain links TRBV2 with TRBJ1-1; D remains ambiguous. Trimming removed 11 bases from V and 9 bases from J, with 13 bases in between. The CDR3 sequence is 10 residues long. Germline V gene sequence: CDR1 SNHLY, CDR2 FYNNEI. Here the CDR3 reads CASGAPKAFF. CDR3 bases: TGTGCCTCGGGTGCCCCAAAAGCTTTCTTT.